This T cell receptor (beta chain) emerged from a study of CD8 T cells in Susac syndrome. The CDR3 length is 15 residues. Germline V gene sequence: CDR1 MNHEY, CDR2 SVGAGI. Trimming cost V 6 bases and J 3 bases; bases outside gene matches: 5. Random hexamers were used to reverse transcribe an amount of about 0.45 to 1 ug RNA. TCRdb reanalysed the immunoSEQ multiplex PCR reads using MiXCR and keeps one entry per CDR3 protein. The data hold a few hundred thousand distinct CDR3 sequences, with roughly 90% observed a single time. The material sequenced was CD8+ T cells from PBMCs. The chain recombines TRBV6-5 with TRBJ2-1, with TRBD2 identical over 10 bases. This TCR was recovered from a human donor with multiple sclerosis. CDR3: CASRPPSGGYNEQFF. CDR3 nucleotides: TGTGCCAGCAGACCCCCTAGCGGGGGCTACAATGAGCAGTTCTTC.